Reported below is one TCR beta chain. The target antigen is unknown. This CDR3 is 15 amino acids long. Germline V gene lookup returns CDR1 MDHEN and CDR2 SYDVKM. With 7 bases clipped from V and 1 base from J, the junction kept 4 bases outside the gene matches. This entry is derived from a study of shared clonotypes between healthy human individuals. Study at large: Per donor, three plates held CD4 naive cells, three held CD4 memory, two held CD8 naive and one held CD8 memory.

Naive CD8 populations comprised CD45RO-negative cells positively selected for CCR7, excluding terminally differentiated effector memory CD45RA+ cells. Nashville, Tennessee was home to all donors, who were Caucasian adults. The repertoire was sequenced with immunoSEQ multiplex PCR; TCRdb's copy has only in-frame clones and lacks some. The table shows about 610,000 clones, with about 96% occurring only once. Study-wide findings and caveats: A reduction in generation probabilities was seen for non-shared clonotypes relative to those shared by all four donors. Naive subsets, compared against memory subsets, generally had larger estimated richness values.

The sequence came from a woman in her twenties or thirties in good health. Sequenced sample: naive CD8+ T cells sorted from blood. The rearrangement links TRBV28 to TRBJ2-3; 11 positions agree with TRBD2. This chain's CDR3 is CASTLLAGGTDTQYF. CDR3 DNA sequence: TGTGCCAGCACATTACTAGCGGGAGGCACAGATACGCAGTATTTT.